This TCR beta chain was retrieved from a study of identical twins. Whole-study findings and limits: In cord blood, abundant beta clonotypes had fewer insertions; memory showed no trend. Cross-sectional statistics underpinned the conclusions; the same donors were not followed.

TCRdb processed the 5' RACE reads anew with MiXCR; each CDR3 protein has one entry. The sample has roughly 350,000 distinct CDR3 sequences, around an eighth seen once; the top ten hold roughly 7%. Germline V lookup: CDR1 MGHRA, CDR2 YSYEKL. V was cut by 3 bases and J by 8 bases, with 22 bases left in between. The CDR3 loop spans 16 amino acids. The table lists this clonotype with a few counts. The antigen is unknown. These same records also appear under a second study, on yellow fever vaccine responses in identical twins.

Material for sequencing was CD8+ T cells sorted from blood. The clonotype comes from a woman between 18 and 30 years old in good health. This rearrangement joins TRBV4-1 to TRBJ1-1, with D possibly being TRBD1 (6 bases). The CDR3 bases are TGCGCCAGCAGCCATCCGGGGGGGGGCGCATCGCTAGAAGCTTTCTTT. Encoded protein: CASSHPGGGASLEAFF.